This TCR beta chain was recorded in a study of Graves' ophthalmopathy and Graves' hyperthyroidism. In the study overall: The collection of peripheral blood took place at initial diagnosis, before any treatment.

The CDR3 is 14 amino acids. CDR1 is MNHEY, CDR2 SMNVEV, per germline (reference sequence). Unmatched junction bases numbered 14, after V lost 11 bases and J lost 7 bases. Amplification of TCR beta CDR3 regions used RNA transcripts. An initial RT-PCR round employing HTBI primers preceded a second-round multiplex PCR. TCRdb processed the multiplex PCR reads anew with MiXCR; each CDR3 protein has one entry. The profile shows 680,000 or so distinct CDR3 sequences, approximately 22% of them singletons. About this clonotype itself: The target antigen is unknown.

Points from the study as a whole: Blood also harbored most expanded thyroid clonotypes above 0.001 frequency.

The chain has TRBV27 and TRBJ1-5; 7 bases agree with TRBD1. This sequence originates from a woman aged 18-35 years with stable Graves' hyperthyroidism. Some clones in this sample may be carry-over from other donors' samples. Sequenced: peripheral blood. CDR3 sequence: CAAATGVVGQPQHF. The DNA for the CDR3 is TGTGCCGCCGCTACAGGGGTTGTGGGCCAGCCCCAGCATTTT.